Below, 9 T cell receptor beta chains from the same sample are listed, as sequenced in a study of beta chain features in type 1 diabetes. Reverse transcribing all isolated RNA meant expressed TCRB transcripts were sequenced. Assay used: immunoSEQ multiplex PCR; TCRdb lists only in-frame clones, some missing. The sample carries just over 150,000 clones, over 8.5% recorded once. Sequenced material: central memory CD4+ T cells from blood. The source is a man between 18 and 35 years old in good health.

This chain links TRBV15 with TRBJ1-4; a weak D match, TRBD1 (5 bases). The CDR3 sequence is 14 residues long. Germline V gives CDR1 LNHNV, CDR2 YYDKDF (reference sequence). The V end lost 0 bases, the J end lost 5 bases, and 7 bases lay between the germline ends. The CDR3 DNA reads as TGTGCCACCAGCAGAGACAGGGTCAATGAAAAACTGTTTTTT. Translating gives CATSRDRVNEKLFF.

This clone occurred a few times. V gene TRBV9 combines with J gene TRBJ2-7; D unresolved. Germline CDR1 SGDLS, CDR2 YYNGEE. This CDR3 contains 14 residues. Trimming removed 1 base at V and 2 bases at J, with 10 bases between. DNA for the CDR3: TGTGCCAGCAGCGTACCAAGGGCGACCTACGAGCAGTACTTC. Its translation is CASSVPRATYEQYF.

The rearrangement uses TRBV7-2 and TRBJ2-1; D may be TRBD1 (5 bases). Per the germline V gene, CDR1 is SGHTA and CDR2 is FQGNSA. The CDR3 has 16 amino acids. Trimming took off 6 bases at V and 0 bases at J, with 15 bases between the two ends. The CDR3 sequence is CASSRTRGNSYNEQFF. The CDR3 bases are TGTGCCAGCAGTCGGACAAGGGGCAACTCCTACAATGAGCAGTTCTTC.

The V call is TRBV7-2, the J call TRBJ2-5; 9 nucleotides align to TRBD2. Per the germline V gene, CDR1 is SGHTA and CDR2 is FQGNSA. Germline trimming cut 2 bases from V and 11 bases from J; bases unmatched to any gene: 9. The CDR3 spans 14 residues. For the CDR3, the DNA is TGTGCCAGCAGCTTACCAGCGGGGGGTGCAGAGCAGTACTTC. Translation gives CASSLPAGGAEQYF. The whole variable domain, remainder taken from reference TRBV7-2 and TRBJ2-5, is GAGVSQSPSNKVTEKGKDVELRCDPISGHTALYWYRQSLGQGLEFLIYFQGNSAPDKSGLPSDRFSAERTGGSVSTLTIQRTQQEDSAVYLCASSLPAGGAEQYFGPGTRLLVL.

The chain joins TRBV6-5 to TRBJ1-3; D is uncertain. CDR1 is MNHEY and CDR2 is SVGAGI in the germline V gene. Trimming removed 4 bases from V and 1 base from J, with 14 bases in between. The CDR3 is made up of 16 amino acids. CDR3 in amino acids: CASSLLPAVSGNTIYF. The CDR3 coding sequence is TGTGCCAGCAGTTTGCTTCCCGCAGTTTCTGGAAACACCATATATTTT.

This clone turned up a few times. The V call is TRBV4-3, the J call TRBJ2-7; possibly TRBD1 for D (6 bases). This CDR3 is 13 amino acids long. From germline, CDR1 is LGHNA and CDR2 YSLEER. Trimming removed 0 bases from V and 9 bases from J, with 12 bases in between. DNA of the CDR3: TGCGCCAGCAGCCAAGAGAGGGGGTCCGGGCAGTACTTC. Translation: CASSQERGSGQYF.

This CDR3 reads CAWSTQGYGYTF. Written as DNA, the CDR3 is TGTGCCTGGAGTACCCAGGGTTATGGCTACACCTTC. This sequence joins TRBV30 and TRBJ1-2, with D possibly being TRBD1 (5 bases). CDR1 GTSNPN and CDR2 SVGIG come from the germline V gene (reference sequence). This CDR3 spans 12 amino acids. The V gene lost 2 bases and the J gene lost 5 bases, with 9 bases spanning the gap.

This clone was found a few times. The gene calls are TRBV7-9 and TRBJ1-1; 7 nucleotides line up with TRBD1. With 6 bases clipped from V and 0 bases from J, the junction kept 1 base outside the gene matches. CDR3 size: 13 residues. Germline V CDR1 and CDR2: SEHNR, FQNEAQ (reference sequence). The CDR3 DNA is TGTGCCAGCAGTGGACAGGTGAACACTGAAGCTTTCTTT. It specifies CASSGQVNTEAFF.

This clone was observed a few times. This rearrangement joins TRBV7-9 to TRBJ2-1, with D maybe TRBD1 (6 bases). This CDR3 spans 12 amino acids. Between the trimmed V and J ends, which lost 4 bases and 10 bases, there was a span of 11 bases. The germline V gene encodes CDR1 SEHNR and CDR2 FQNEAQ (reference sequence). This CDR3 reads CASSSQDREQFF. DNA for the CDR3: TGTGCCAGCAGCTCCCAAGACAGGGAGCAGTTCTTC.